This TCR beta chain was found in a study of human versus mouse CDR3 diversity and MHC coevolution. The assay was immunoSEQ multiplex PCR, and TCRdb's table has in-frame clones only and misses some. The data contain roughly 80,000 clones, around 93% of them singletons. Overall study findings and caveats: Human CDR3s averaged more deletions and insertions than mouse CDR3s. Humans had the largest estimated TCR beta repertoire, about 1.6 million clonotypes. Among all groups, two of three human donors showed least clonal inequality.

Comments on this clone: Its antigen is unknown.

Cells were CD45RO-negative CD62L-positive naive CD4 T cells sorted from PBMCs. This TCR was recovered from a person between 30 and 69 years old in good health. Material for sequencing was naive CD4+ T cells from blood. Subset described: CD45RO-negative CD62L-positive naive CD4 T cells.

The CDR3 coding sequence is TGTGCCAGCAGGAACAGGGCCGTGAACACTGAAGCTTTCTTT. It codes for CASRNRAVNTEAFF. This chain joins TRBV6-5 and TRBJ1-1; possibly TRBD1 for D (6 bases). The CDR3 has 14 residues. Trimming shortened V by 6 bases and J by 0 bases, and 11 bases separated the two germline ends. The germline V gene encodes CDR1 MNHEY and CDR2 SVGAGI.